The 15 T cell receptor beta chains below come from one sample, sequenced in a study of cytomegalovirus exposure and HLA in healthy donors. In the PCR, 60 Vbeta and 13 Jbeta primers were used. Profiled with immunoSEQ multiplex PCR; TCRdb holds only in-frame clones, not every one. The sample yields some 180,000 clones, 80% seen once. Sequenced sample: PBMCs. These receptors originate from a girl aged 5-17 years in good health and CMV-seropositive.

The rearrangement joins TRBV27 to TRBJ1-2; 9 bases fit TRBD1. The CDR3 loop spans 15 amino acids. Germline V gives CDR1 MNHEY, CDR2 SMNVEV (reference sequence). The trim removed 2 bases at V and 6 bases at J, leaving 7 bases unmatched. The CDR3 region has the DNA TGTGCCAGCAGTTTAGGACAGGGGTGGGTGGATGGCTACACCTTC. Translation: CASSLGQGWVDGYTF.

V and J are TRBV7-9 and TRBJ1-1; weak D call: TRBD1 (5 bases). The V gene's germline CDR1 is SEHNR and CDR2 FQNEAQ (reference sequence). CDR3 size: 13 residues. The V end lost 1 base, the J end lost 8 bases, and 11 bases lay between the germline ends. CDR3 region: CASSLEGRGEAFF. In nucleotides, the CDR3 is TGTGCCAGCAGCTTAGAAGGACGGGGGGAAGCTTTCTTT. The full variable domain, with the rest looked up from reference TRBV7-9 and TRBJ1-1, is DTGVSQNPRHKITKRGQNVTFRCDPISEHNRLYWYRQTLGQGPEFLTYFQNEAQLEKSRLLSDRFSAERPKGSFSTLEIQRTEQGDSAMYLCASSLEGRGEAFFGQGTRLTVV.

This clone came up a few times. The CDR3 reads CASSISDNPSNQPQHF. As DNA, the CDR3 is TGTGCCAGTAGTATTTCGGACAATCCAAGCAATCAGCCCCAGCATTTT. The V call is TRBV19, the J call TRBJ1-5, with D possibly TRBD1 on 5 matching bases. The CDR3 totals 16 residues. Germline CDR1 LNHDA, CDR2 SQIVND (reference sequence). Between the trimmed V and J ends, which lost 3 bases and 1 base, there was a span of 13 bases.

Turning to this clone: It is likely a read error, because the conserved phenylalanine at the end of the CDR3 is missing. It is unclear where the CDR3 begins or ends on the DNA, so no DNA is shown, and the CDR3 is as TCRdb lists it. This sequence joins TRBV5-1 and TRBJ2-4; TRBD2 is the table's D call, not checked against the DNA. Germline V CDR1 and CDR2: SGHRS, YFSETQ. The length of the CDR3 is 11 amino acids, counting both ends. CDR3 protein: CASSSESPGRI.

The chain is built from TRBV7-9 and TRBJ2-6; maybe TRBD2 (5 bases). The V gene lost 7 bases and the J gene lost 4 bases, with 11 bases spanning the gap. Germline V lookup: CDR1 SEHNR, CDR2 FQNEAQ (reference sequence). The length of the CDR3 is 14 residues. The CDR3 bases are TGTGCCAGCAAGTTGGAGGCCGGGGCCAACGTCCTGACTTTC. Protein product: CASKLEAGANVLTF.

CDR3: CASSSGRGDEQYF. CDR3 nucleotide sequence: TGTGCCAGCAGCTCCGGGCGGGGGGACGAGCAGTACTTC. This rearrangement joins TRBV7-6 to TRBJ2-7; 8 bases line up with TRBD2. J lost 5 bases, V lost 4 bases, and 4 bases had no gene match. This CDR3 comprises 13 residues. CDR1 SGHVS and CDR2 FNYEAQ come from the germline V gene. The full variable domain, completed using reference TRBV7-6 and TRBJ2-7, is GAGVSQSPRYKVTKRGQDVALRCDPISGHVSLYWYRQALGQGPEFLTYFNYEAQQDKSGLPNDRFSAERPEGSISTLTIQRTEQRDSAMYRCASSSGRGDEQYFGPGTRLTVT.

The genes are TRBV14 and TRBJ1-4; no reliable D call. V lost 4 bases and J 8 bases, leaving 11 bases between the germline ends. The CDR3 covers 13 residues. The germline V gene has CDR1 SGHDN and CDR2 FVKESK. CDR3 DNA: TGTGCCAGCAGCCCGAGAGTGCGGGAAAAACTGTTTTTT. Translated, it gives CASSPRVREKLFF.

This chain links TRBV27 with TRBJ1-4, with D perhaps TRBD1 (5 bases). The ends were cut back, 0 bases at V and 8 bases at J, with 13 bases in the middle. Germline assignment: CDR1 MNHEY and CDR2 SMNVEV (reference sequence). The CDR3 covers 15 residues. The CDR3 protein is CASSLSGRGREKLFF. CDR3 DNA: TGTGCCAGCAGTTTATCGGGGAGGGGAAGAGAAAAACTGTTTTTT.

CDR3 sequence reads: CASTRLTGTDTQYF. The CDR3, as DNA: TGTGCCAGCACGAGGTTGACGGGCACAGATACGCAGTATTTT. This sequence joins TRBV6-1 and TRBJ2-3; D is uncertain. The CDR3 has 14 amino acids. V was clipped by 7 bases and J by 1 base, with 12 bases between them. CDR1 is MNHNS and CDR2 is SASEGT in the germline V gene.

This clone was picked up one time. The chain recombines TRBV6-1 with TRBJ1-1; D is possibly TRBD1 (6 bases). CDR1 is MNHNS and CDR2 is SASEGT in the germline V gene. Trimming shortened V by 6 bases and J by 1 base, and 12 bases separated the two germline ends. The CDR3 loop spans 14 amino acids. CDR3 residues: CASRSDRQNTEAFF. DNA for the CDR3: TGTGCCAGCAGGTCGGACAGACAGAACACTGAAGCTTTCTTT.

V is TRBV29-1 and J is TRBJ2-7, with a weak D call TRBD2 (5 bases). Germline assignment: CDR1 SQVTM and CDR2 ANQGSEA. V gave up 2 bases and J gave up 1 base, with 9 bases separating them. The CDR3 runs to 13 residues. The CDR3 DNA sequence: TGCAGCGTTGAAACCCCGGGATCCTACGAGCAGTACTTC. As protein: CSVETPGSYEQYF.

This CDR3 reads CSVEVTGSGADGYTF. In DNA form, the CDR3 reads TGCAGCGTTGAAGTCACGGGTTCAGGGGCCGATGGCTACACCTTC. The V gene is TRBV29-1, the J gene TRBJ1-2; tentative D call: TRBD1 (6 bases). The CDR3 runs 15 residues. Trimming removed 1 base at V and 6 bases at J, with 18 bases between. CDR1 and CDR2 (germline): SQVTM, ANQGSEA.

V gene TRBV5-3 combines with J gene TRBJ2-7; 8 nucleotides line up with TRBD2. TRBV5-3 is known as an ORF, though its function is uncertain. This CDR3 is built from 16 residues. Unmatched junction bases numbered 9, after V lost 1 base and J lost 3 bases. Written as DNA, the CDR3 is TGTGCCAGAAGCTTGTCCCCGGCGGGAGGAAGCTACGAGCAGTACTTC. Translated, it gives CARSLSPAGGSYEQYF.

The chain recombines TRBV30 with TRBJ2-7; 7 positions agree with TRBD2. Unmatched junction bases numbered 10, after V lost 3 bases and J lost 5 bases. The CDR3 runs 14 residues. The germline CDR1 and CDR2 sequences are GTSNPN and SVGIG (reference sequence). The CDR3 sequence is CAWRTGRGDDEQYF. The CDR3 nucleotides are TGTGCCTGGAGGACCGGACGGGGGGACGACGAGCAGTACTTC.

A few counts support this clone. The chain has TRBV4-1 and TRBJ2-2, with D possibly being TRBD1 (6 bases). The V and J ends lost 0 bases and 5 bases respectively, with 19 bases between them. The germline gives CDR1 MGHRA, CDR2 YSYEKL. CDR3 length: 18 residues. This chain's CDR3 is CASSQDLSRDIGTGELFF. The CDR3 DNA reads as TGCGCCAGCAGCCAAGACCTATCCCGGGACATCGGGACCGGGGAGCTGTTTTTT.